These 29 T cell receptor beta chains were sequenced from one sample in a study of control samples from healthy donors and cancer patients. Generated by immunoSEQ multiplex PCR, the TCRdb table keeps only in-frame clones and is missing some. Among over 100,000 clones listed, 90% were seen once. Specimen: blood. The source of these receptors is a human donor in good health. The donor label of this sample is uncertain.

The J gene is TRBJ1-6, the V gene TRBV9; the D is unclear. V lost 4 bases and J 0 bases, leaving 11 bases between the germline ends. Germline assignment: CDR1 SGDLS and CDR2 YYNGEE. The CDR3 extends over 16 amino acids. Here the CDR3 reads CASSPTESSYNSPLHF. CDR3 nucleotide sequence: TGTGCCAGCAGCCCAACGGAGAGCTCCTATAATTCACCCCTCCACTTT.

The CDR3 coding sequence is TGTGCCAGCAGTTACTCCCTCGGGCAGAACAACACTGAAGCTTTCTTT. Translated, it gives CASSYSLGQNNTEAFF. V and J are TRBV6-2 or TRBV6-3 and TRBJ1-1; no firm D call. The CDR3 extends over 16 amino acids. Germline assignment: CDR1 MNHEY and CDR2 SVGEGT. V lost 0 bases and J 2 bases, leaving 13 bases between the germline ends.

This rearrangement joins TRBV18 to TRBJ2-6; D gene ambiguous. V was pared by 6 bases and J by 1 base, with 10 bases between. Germline loops: CDR1 KGHSH, CDR2 LQKENI. The CDR3 consists of 15 residues. The CDR3 is CASSSQGSGANVLTF. In nucleotides, the CDR3 is TGTGCCAGCTCGTCCCAAGGGTCTGGGGCCAACGTCCTGACTTTC.

The CDR3 region has the DNA TGTGCCATCAGGGTGACAGAAAATCACGAGCAGTACTTC. It encodes CAIRVTENHEQYF. The chain recombines TRBV10-3 with TRBJ2-7; TRBD1 is a possible D gene (5 bases). CDR3 length equals 13 residues. Germline assignment: CDR1 ENHRY and CDR2 SYGVKD. The ends were cut back, 6 bases at V and 5 bases at J, with 14 bases in the middle.

The V call is TRBV5-8, the J call TRBJ1-5; D remains ambiguous. The CDR3 totals 13 residues. Germline V gene lookup returns CDR1 SGHTS and CDR2 YDEGEE. The V end was cut by 4 bases, the J end by 4 bases, with 9 bases between. The CDR3 protein is CASSLGRNQPQHF. CDR3 sequence (DNA): TGTGCCAGCAGCCTAGGTAGGAATCAGCCCCAGCATTTT.

V gene TRBV4-3 combines with J gene TRBJ2-5; D may be TRBD1 or TRBD2 (7 bases each). The CDR3 loop spans 17 amino acids. Per germline, CDR1 LGHNA and CDR2 YSLEER. With 0 bases removed from V and 4 bases from J, the gap between germline ends came to 18 bases. The CDR3 region has the DNA TGCGCCAGCAGCCAAGAGGGGGGGACAGCCGAAGGAGAGACCCAGTACTTC. Translating it yields CASSQEGGTAEGETQYF.

This chain uses TRBV14 with TRBJ1-1; TRBD1 might be the D (5 bases). CDR1 and CDR2 (germline): SGHDN, FVKESK. The CDR3 totals 15 residues. Between the trimmed V and J ends, which lost 6 bases and 4 bases, there was a span of 18 bases. The CDR3 region is CASRPRGLRGTEAFF. In DNA form, the CDR3 reads TGTGCCAGCAGACCCCGGGGACTAAGGGGCACTGAAGCTTTCTTT.

V is TRBV27 and J is TRBJ1-1; 7 bases map to TRBD1. The CDR3 runs 15 residues. V trimming: 5 bases; J trimming: 5 bases; junction bases outside the gene matches: 11. The V gene's germline CDR1 is MNHEY and CDR2 SMNVEV (reference sequence). This chain's CDR3 is CASSPSTGRVTEAFF. Written as DNA, the CDR3 is TGTGCCAGCAGTCCGTCGACAGGGAGAGTTACTGAAGCTTTCTTT.

This chain joins TRBV29-1 and TRBJ2-5; no clear D gene. The V end was cut by 3 bases, the J end by 2 bases, with 19 bases between. CDR3 length: 16 amino acids. Germline values: CDR1 SQVTM, CDR2 ANQGSEA. The CDR3 nucleotides are TGCAGCGTTGAGTTTATGGTTGGCAGTATACAAGAGACCCAGTACTTC. This encodes CSVEFMVGSIQETQYF. The full variable domain, its missing parts supplied by reference TRBV29-1 and TRBJ2-5, is SAVISQKPSRDICQRGTSLTIQCQVDSQVTMMFWYRQQPGQSLTLIATANQGSEATYESGFVIDKFPISRPNLTFSTLTVSNMSPEDSSIYLCSVEFMVGSIQETQYFGPGTRLLVL.

V and J are TRBV7-9 and TRBJ2-2; D not resolved. V was trimmed by 2 bases and J by 5 bases, leaving 0 bases between them. The CDR3 extends over 11 amino acids. Germline loops: CDR1 SEHNR, CDR2 FQNEAQ (reference sequence). CDR3 amino acids: CASSLTGELFF. The DNA of the CDR3 is TGTGCCAGCAGCTTAACCGGGGAGCTGTTTTTT.

The rearrangement links TRBV6-1 to TRBJ2-3; D call uncertain. The CDR3 totals 19 residues. Per the germline V gene, CDR1 is MNHNS and CDR2 is SASEGT. V dropped 0 bases and J dropped 0 bases, with 19 bases sitting between them. CDR3 sequence: CASSEAVPGRTTSTDTQYF. DNA for the CDR3: TGTGCCAGCAGTGAAGCGGTACCCGGCAGGACCACTAGCACAGATACGCAGTATTTT.

This clone was detected only once. This chain uses TRBV5-8 with TRBJ1-6; no reliable D call. The CDR3 is made up of 16 amino acids. V lost 3 bases and J lost 7, with 17 bases in between. Germline-derived CDR1 and CDR2 are SGHTS and YDEGEE. This chain's CDR3 is CASSWFRGFGNSPLHF. The CDR3 region has the DNA TGTGCCAGCAGCTGGTTCCGGGGTTTTGGGAATTCACCCCTCCACTTT.

The V and J genes are TRBV19 and TRBJ2-7; D gene unclear. The CDR3 is 14 amino acids. The V gene's germline CDR1 is LNHDA and CDR2 SQIVND (reference sequence). The V end lost 3 bases, the J end lost 3 bases, and 12 bases lay between the germline ends. CDR3 sequence (DNA): TGTGCCAGTAGTATGGTACACGGGCACTACGAGCAGTACTTC. This gives the protein CASSMVHGHYEQYF.

V usage is TRBV18 and J usage is TRBJ1-4; 8 positions match TRBD1. The CDR3 has 16 residues. J was trimmed by 7 bases and V by 0 bases; bases with no gene match: 7. The V gene's germline CDR1 is KGHSH and CDR2 LQKENI. CDR3 sequence reads: CASSPPIGQGTEKLFF. The DNA of the CDR3 is TGTGCCAGCTCACCACCTATCGGACAGGGAACTGAAAAACTGTTTTTT.

The chain employs TRBV9 and TRBJ2-2; D possibly matches TRBD1 or TRBD2 (6 bases each). The CDR3 consists of 14 residues. Germline V gene data show CDR1 as SGDLS and CDR2 as YYNGEE. Trimming shortened V by 2 bases and J by 5 bases, and 10 bases separated the two germline ends. CDR3 sequence: CASSVGGRTGELFF. In DNA, the CDR3 is TGTGCCAGCAGCGTCGGGGGCCGAACCGGGGAGCTGTTTTTT.

The CDR3 here is CASSLEGTGRGYTGELFF. The CDR3 bases are TGTGCCAGCAGCTTAGAAGGGACGGGCAGGGGATACACCGGGGAGCTGTTTTTT. This chain uses TRBV11-2 with TRBJ2-2; possibly TRBD1 for D (6 bases). Germline CDR1 is SGHAT and CDR2 is FQNNGV. V was trimmed by 0 bases and J by 3 bases, leaving 17 bases between them. CDR3 length: 18 residues.

This chain connects TRBV29-1 to TRBJ1-1; D ambiguous. V was trimmed by 7 bases and J by 7 bases, leaving 16 bases between them. CDR1 is SQVTM, CDR2 ANQGSEA, per germline. The CDR3 loop spans 12 amino acids. The CDR3 region is CSATQSYGEAFF. Here the CDR3 DNA reads TGCAGCGCCACCCAGAGCTATGGTGAAGCTTTCTTT.

This sequence joins TRBV6-5 and TRBJ2-2; 7 nucleotides align to TRBD1. Germline lookup yields CDR1 MNHEY and CDR2 SVGAGI. The V gene end was trimmed by 7 bases and the J gene end by 4 bases; junction bases not matched to a gene: 6. The CDR3 has 14 amino acids. The CDR3, as DNA: TGTGCCAGCACCGGGACAGTGTTCACCGGGGAGCTGTTTTTT. Translated, it gives CASTGTVFTGELFF.

This chain connects TRBV2 to TRBJ1-1; weak D call: TRBD1 (6 bases). Trimming took off 6 bases at V and 4 bases at J, with 18 bases between the two ends. The CDR3 totals 15 residues. The germline V gene has CDR1 SNHLY and CDR2 FYNNEI. As DNA, the CDR3 is TGTGCCAGCAGGACCGGGCCAGGGGTGGTCACTGAAGCTTTCTTT. Its protein is CASRTGPGVVTEAFF.

CDR3 coding DNA: TGTGCCTGGACCCTCCTCCATGAGCAGTTCTTC. It yields the protein CAWTLLHEQFF. The chain links TRBV30 to TRBJ2-1; unclear D gene. V was clipped by 4 bases and J by 8 bases, with 9 bases between them. This CDR3 has 11 amino acids. The germline V gene encodes CDR1 GTSNPN and CDR2 SVGIG (reference sequence).

This sequence joins TRBV12-5 and TRBJ2-7; D is uncertain. This CDR3 has 16 residues. Germline values: CDR1 LGHNT, CDR2 FRNRAP. V shed 0 bases and J shed 4 bases, with 16 bases lying between them. The CDR3 bases are TGTGCTAGTGGTTTGGTACAAAGTGGTTTCTATTACGAGCAGTACTTC. As protein: CASGLVQSGFYYEQYF. The complete variable domain, with remaining parts taken from reference TRBV12-5 and TRBJ2-7, reads DARVTQTPRHKVTEMGQEVTMRCQPILGHNTVFWYRQTMMQGLELLAYFRNRAPLDDSGMPKDRFSAEMPDATLATLKIQPSEPRDSAVYFCASGLVQSGFYYEQYFGPGTRLTVT.

The DNA of the CDR3 is TGTGCCAGCTCACCTACACAGGGGTCGTACACTGAAGCTTTCTTT. Translation gives CASSPTQGSYTEAFF. The rearrangement joins TRBV18 to TRBJ1-1, with TRBD1 matching over 7 bases. Trimming cost V 3 bases and J 3 bases; bases outside gene matches: 7. Germline lookup yields CDR1 KGHSH and CDR2 LQKENI. CDR3 length: 15 residues.

This chain joins TRBV7-2 and TRBJ2-7; the D gene is possibly TRBD2 (6 bases). The CDR3 loop spans 17 amino acids. The germline V gene has CDR1 SGHTA and CDR2 FQGNSA. Between the trimmed V and J ends, which lost 3 bases and 3 bases, there was a span of 21 bases. Written as DNA, the CDR3 is TGTGCCAGCAGCTTCTCTCTTATCGGTGGCGGGAACTACGAGCAGTACTTC. This codes for CASSFSLIGGGNYEQYF.

The rearrangement links TRBV6-4 to TRBJ2-3, with a weak D call TRBD2 (5 bases). Germline V gene data show CDR1 as MRHNA and CDR2 as SNTAGT. V lost 4 bases, J lost 3 bases, and 11 bases lay in between. The CDR3 spans 14 residues. CDR3 sequence (DNA): TGTGCCAGCAGTGGTTCTAGCTCTACAGATACGCAGTATTTT. Translated: CASSGSSSTDTQYF.

This chain links TRBV6-2 or TRBV6-3 with TRBJ2-3; 13 bases align to TRBD2. The CDR3 is 16 amino acids. Germline trimming cut 6 bases from V and 7 bases from J; bases unmatched to any gene: 10. CDR1 MNHEY and CDR2 SVGEGT come from the germline V gene. The chain's CDR3 is CASSLRGLAGANTQYF. The DNA for the CDR3 is TGTGCCAGCAGCCTCCGCGGACTAGCGGGGGCCAATACGCAGTATTTT.

The chain is built from TRBV5-4 and TRBJ1-2; D is perhaps TRBD1 (5 bases). The V gene's germline CDR1 is SGHNT and CDR2 YYREEE (reference sequence). There are 14 residues in the CDR3. Trimming removed 0 bases at V and 1 base at J, with 7 bases between. This chain's CDR3 is CASSLGQYNYGYTF. The CDR3 region has the DNA TGTGCCAGCAGCTTGGGACAGTATAACTATGGCTACACCTTC.

The chain combines TRBV11-3 with TRBJ1-1; the match to TRBD1 covers 7 bases. This CDR3 has 12 amino acids. The V and J ends lost 2 bases and 8 bases, in that order; junction bases with no gene match: 2. Per germline, CDR1 SGHNT and CDR2 YENEEA. The CDR3 region has the DNA TGTGCCAGCAGCTTAAGACAGGGCGAAGCTTTCTTT. It translates to CASSLRQGEAFF.

This chain uses TRBV27 with TRBJ1-5; D not resolved. CDR3 size: 13 residues. CDR1 MNHEY and CDR2 SMNVEV come from the germline V gene (reference sequence). V lost 0 bases to trimming and J lost 4 bases, with 4 bases between them. CDR3 amino acids: CASSLSQNQPQHF. The CDR3 bases are TGTGCCAGCAGTTTATCCCAGAATCAGCCCCAGCATTTT.

The chain is built from TRBV19 and TRBJ1-2; 7 bases fit TRBD1. V lost 6 bases, J lost 7 bases, and 5 bases stayed unmatched. This CDR3 is 12 amino acids long. CDR1 is LNHDA and CDR2 is SQIVND in the germline V gene (reference sequence). The CDR3 protein is CASSHTGAGYTF. The CDR3 nucleotides read TGTGCCAGTAGCCACACAGGGGCTGGCTACACCTTC.